This T cell receptor beta chain originates from a study of cytomegalovirus exposure and HLA in healthy donors. Findings of the study overall: There were 164 TCR beta chains listed as cytomegalovirus-associated.

Sequencing was performed with immunoSEQ multiplex PCR; in TCRdb, only in-frame clones are kept and a portion is missing. The sample has 150,000 to 250,000 clones, about 81% seen once. V trimming: 6 bases; J trimming: 14 bases; junction bases outside the gene matches: 24. The CDR3 length is 17 residues. Germline CDR1 reads MGHRA; CDR2 reads YSYEKL. Note on this clone: Antigen specificity is unknown.

This sequence was found in a woman aged 30 to 39 in good health and CMV-seronegative. Input material: PBMCs. The genes are TRBV4-1 and TRBJ2-3, with 9 bases matching TRBD1. CDR3 region: CASSSGPGGGTTGGGYF. The DNA for the CDR3 is TGCGCCAGCAGTTCCGGCCCTGGTGGGGGGACGACAGGGGGAGGGTATTTT.